One and the same sample provided the 26 T cell receptor beta chains below, sequenced in a study of follicular helper T cells after annual influenza vaccination. Measured with immunoSEQ multiplex PCR; TCRdb has only the in-frame clones, and not every one. The table lists about 2,100 clones, 84% of them singletons. Time point indicated: 2015-2016 season, 7 days after influenza vaccination. Sequenced material: CXCR5+ CD38- circulating T follicular helper cells from blood, taken 7 days after influenza vaccination. The subset denotes: circulating Tfh, non-naive CD4+CXCR5+PD-1+ (ICOS+CD38+ or ICOS-CD38-). The receptors were gathered from an adult who received the influenza vaccine.

The count of this clone is one. This chain links TRBV6-6 with TRBJ2-7; no firm D call. Trimming removed 8 bases at V and 0 bases at J, with 11 bases between. The CDR3 totals 13 residues. Germline V lookup: CDR1 MNHNY, CDR2 SVGAGI (reference sequence). This chain's CDR3 is CASASKSSYEQYF. The CDR3 DNA reads TGTGCCAGCGCCTCGAAAAGCTCCTACGAGCAGTACTTC.

This clone was detected once. An end of the junction does not agree with germline; a read error may underlie this. J is TRBJ1-1 and V is TRBV7-7; weak D call: TRBD1 (6 bases). The CDR3 is made up of 13 amino acids. In germline, CDR1 is SSHAT, CDR2 FNYEAQ (reference sequence). The DNA for the CDR3 is TGTGCTAGCAGCATCGACAGGAGCCAGGAAGCTTTCTTT. Amino acid sequence: CASSIDRSQEAFF.

This chain links TRBV30 with TRBJ2-3; 7 bases match TRBD1. CDR3 size: 14 residues. V lost 5 bases to trimming and J lost 3 bases; unmatched junction nucleotides: 8. Germline V lookup: CDR1 GTSNPN, CDR2 SVGIG (reference sequence). In DNA form, the CDR3 reads TGTGCCTGGGTGAGGGGGCGAGGAACAGATACGCAGTATTTT. It encodes CAWVRGRGTDTQYF. The full variable domain, in which reference TRBV30 and TRBJ2-3 provide the parts outside the CDR3, is SQTIHQWPATLVQPVGSPLSLECTVEGTSNPNLYWYRQAAGRGLQLLFYSVGIGQISSEVPQNLSASRPQDRQFILSSKKLLLSDSGFYLCAWVRGRGTDTQYFGPGTRLTVL.

This clone has just a few counts. J is TRBJ1-2 and V is TRBV2; D is unclear. The germline V and J ends were trimmed by 2 bases and 7 bases, with 14 bases remaining between them. Germline CDR1 is SNHLY and CDR2 is FYNNEI. The CDR3 is 14 residues long. The CDR3 DNA sequence: TGTGCCAGCAGTGAAAATGGCAGAACGGGTGGCTACACCTTC. Its protein is CASSENGRTGGYTF.

The rearrangement uses TRBV7-2 and TRBJ2-5; D is undetermined. Germline V gene lookup returns CDR1 SGHTA and CDR2 FQGNSA. There are 15 residues in the CDR3. Trimming removed 1 base at V and 0 bases at J, with 9 bases between. CDR3 bases: TGTGCCAGCAGCTTAGGAGCTGGCTACCAAGAGACCCAGTACTTC. Translated, it gives CASSLGAGYQETQYF.

This chain connects TRBV6-1 to TRBJ1-2; no clear D. Germline values: CDR1 MNHNS, CDR2 SASEGT. The V end lost 7 bases, the J end lost 3 bases, and 9 bases lay between the germline ends. CDR3 length: 12 residues. This chain's CDR3 is CASTSRDYGYTF. The CDR3 DNA follows: TGTGCCAGCACCAGCCGGGACTATGGCTACACCTTC.

This clone was seen a few times. The chain links TRBV7-9 to TRBJ1-3, with D perhaps matching TRBD1 (5 bases). The CDR3 runs to 12 residues. Trimming removed 10 bases at V and 5 bases at J, with 12 bases between. CDR1 and CDR2 (germline): SEHNR, FQNEAQ (reference sequence). The CDR3 here is CATREGRNTIYF. As DNA, the CDR3 is TGTGCCACCAGGGAAGGAAGAAACACCATATATTTT.

V is TRBV6-5 and J is TRBJ2-7; D is perhaps TRBD1 (6 bases). V gave up 9 bases and J gave up 3 bases, with 12 bases separating them. This CDR3 is 12 amino acids long. CDR1 and CDR2 (germline): MNHEY, SVGAGI. CDR3 protein: CARPGDDYEQYF. CDR3 in DNA: TGTGCCAGACCAGGGGATGACTACGAGCAGTACTTC.

V is TRBV2 and J is TRBJ1-5; 11 bases agree with TRBD1. Germline loops: CDR1 SNHLY, CDR2 FYNNEI. Trimming removed 1 base from V and 6 bases from J; junction bases left unmatched: 2. The CDR3 runs to 15 residues. CDR3 in DNA: TGTGCCAGCAGTGAAGGGACAGGGGGCTTTCAGCCCCAGCATTTT. Amino acid sequence: CASSEGTGGFQPQHF.

The J gene is TRBJ1-5, the V gene TRBV7-8; the D gene is possibly TRBD1 (5 bases). The ends were cut back, 1 base at V and 5 bases at J, with 15 bases in the middle. There are 16 residues in the CDR3. Looked up from germline, CDR1 is SGHVS and CDR2 is FQNEAQ. CDR3 in DNA: TGTGCCAGCAGCTTAGGGGGGAGACAGACGGATCAGCCCCAGCATTTT. The encoded protein is CASSLGGRQTDQPQHF. Combining the CDR3 with reference TRBV7-8 and TRBJ1-5 gives the whole variable domain GAGVSQSPRYKVAKRGQDVALRCDPISGHVSLFWYQQALGQGPEFLTYFQNEAQLDKSGLPSDRFFAERPEGSVSTLKIQRTQQEDSAVYLCASSLGGRQTDQPQHFGDGTRLSIL.

This chain connects TRBV27 to TRBJ2-6, with D perhaps given as TRBD1 or TRBD2 (5 bases each). The CDR3 extends over 18 amino acids. The ends were cut back, 6 bases at V and 0 bases at J, with 18 bases in the middle. The V gene's germline CDR1 is MNHEY and CDR2 SMNVEV (reference sequence). The CDR3 DNA sequence: TGTGCCAGCAGGCCGGGACGGACTGTTAGCTCTGGGGCCAACGTCCTGACTTTC. Residues: CASRPGRTVSSGANVLTF.

The chain links TRBV5-4 to TRBJ2-5; D is unresolved. Trimming removed 8 bases at V and 1 base at J, with 9 bases between. Per germline, CDR1 SGHNT and CDR2 YYREEE (reference sequence). This CDR3 contains 12 residues. CDR3 sequence reads: CASDKLQETQYF. DNA for the CDR3: TGTGCCAGTGACAAACTCCAAGAGACCCAGTACTTC.

The chain uses TRBV5-5 and TRBJ2-3; either TRBD1 or TRBD2 may supply D (5 bases each). CDR1 and CDR2 (germline): SGHKS, YYEKEE (reference sequence). The ends were cut back, 4 bases at V and 0 bases at J, with 12 bases in the middle. The CDR3 has 15 amino acids. The CDR3 sequence: CASSRDGTSTDTQYF. As DNA, the CDR3 is TGTGCCAGCAGCCGGGACGGGACGAGCACAGATACGCAGTATTTT. The variable domain in full, completed from reference TRBV5-5 and TRBJ2-3, reads DAGVTQSPTHLIKTRGQQVTLRCSPISGHKSVSWYQQVLGQGPQFIFQYYEKEERGRGNFPDRFSARQFPNYSSELNVNALLLGDSALYLCASSRDGTSTDTQYFGPGTRLTVL.

The chain has TRBV5-4 and TRBJ2-2, with D possibly being TRBD2 (6 bases). The V end lost 4 bases, the J end lost 6 bases, and 22 bases lay between the germline ends. Germline V gives CDR1 SGHNT, CDR2 YYREEE (reference sequence). The CDR3 length is 17 residues. The chain's CDR3 is CASSRKRLEGYPGELFF. As DNA, the CDR3 is TGTGCCAGCAGCCGAAAGCGGCTGGAGGGGTATCCCGGGGAGCTGTTTTTT.

The CDR3 region has the DNA TGTGCCAGCAGTTTATCGGGACTTGCCACAGATACGCAGTATTTT. Its translation: CASSLSGLATDTQYF. The chain is built from TRBV2 and TRBJ2-3; TRBD2 might be the D (6 bases). V shed 5 bases and J shed 2 bases, with 14 bases lying between them. This CDR3 is built from 15 residues. Germline V gene data show CDR1 as SNHLY and CDR2 as FYNNEI. Full variable domain (outside the CDR3, taken from reference TRBV2 and TRBJ2-3): EPEVTQTPSHQVTQMGQEVILRCVPISNHLYFYWYRQILGQKVEFLVSFYNNEISEKSEIFDDQFSVERPDGSNFTLKIRSTKLEDSAMYFCASSLSGLATDTQYFGPGTRLTVL.

This chain links TRBV7-8 with TRBJ2-3; possible D gene TRBD1, 6 bases. The V gene lost 5 bases and the J gene lost 5 bases, with 23 bases spanning the gap. CDR1 and CDR2 from the germline V gene are SGHVS and FQNEAQ. The CDR3 covers 17 residues. The CDR3 DNA reads as TGTGCCAGCAGCCTCCGGGACACGGGCTTGTCACTAGATACGCAGTATTTT. Translation: CASSLRDTGLSLDTQYF.

This chain connects TRBV18 to TRBJ1-1, with TRBD1 as a possible D gene (5 bases). The V and J ends lost 5 bases and 5 bases respectively, with 18 bases between them. CDR3 length: 15 residues. Per germline, CDR1 KGHSH and CDR2 LQKENI. The CDR3 DNA reads as TGTGCCAGCTCATCGAGCGCCCAGGGCCGGACTGAAGCTTTCTTT. Its protein product is CASSSSAQGRTEAFF.

V usage is TRBV5-1 and J usage is TRBJ1-1, with 8 positions matching TRBD1. Germline CDR1 is SGHRS and CDR2 is YFSETQ. The CDR3 loop spans 14 amino acids. V gave up 4 bases and J gave up 0 bases; unmatched junction bases: 2. CDR3 region: CASSGQGVNTEAFF. Written as DNA, the CDR3 is TGCGCCAGCAGCGGACAGGGAGTGAACACTGAAGCTTTCTTT.

The chain couples TRBV25-1 to TRBJ1-1; 8 nucleotides line up with TRBD1. Trimming cost V 8 bases and J 3 bases; bases outside gene matches: 5. The germline V gene has CDR1 MGHDK and CDR2 SYGVNS. This CDR3 is built from 13 residues. The CDR3 region has the DNA TGTGCCAGCCAAAGACAGGGGTACACTGAAGCTTTCTTT. It yields the protein CASQRQGYTEAFF.

This chain joins TRBV2 and TRBJ1-2; 9 bases agree with TRBD1. The CDR3 loop spans 13 amino acids. The V segment lost 6 bases and the J segment 7 bases; nucleotides outside the gene matches: 6. Germline assignment: CDR1 SNHLY and CDR2 FYNNEI. CDR3 coding DNA: TGTGCCAGCAGGGGGGGACAGGGAGGTGGCTACACCTTC. The encoded protein is CASRGGQGGGYTF.

V gene TRBV19 combines with J gene TRBJ1-2; no definite D call. CDR1 and CDR2 from the germline V gene are LNHDA and SQIVND (reference sequence). The ends were cut back, 5 bases at V and 2 bases at J, with 9 bases in the middle. This CDR3 has 13 amino acids. CDR3 nucleotides: TGTGCCAGTAGTTTCGGGCCAAACTATGGCTACACCTTC. Its translation: CASSFGPNYGYTF.

The chain joins TRBV5-1 to TRBJ2-1, with 7 positions matching TRBD2. The CDR3 has 18 residues. V shed 1 base and J 1 base; nucleotides not matched to a gene: 11. Germline-derived CDR1 and CDR2 are SGHRS and YFSETQ. CDR3 DNA sequence: TGCGCCAGCAGCTTGAGGGTAGCGGGTGACCATTCCTACAATGAGCAGTTCTTC. It encodes CASSLRVAGDHSYNEQFF.

This chain links TRBV5-1 with TRBJ1-5, with 7 bases identical to TRBD1. CDR3 length: 14 residues. With V trimmed by 4 bases and J by 5 bases, 6 bases remained unmatched. Per germline, CDR1 SGHRS and CDR2 YFSETQ. The CDR3 DNA reads as TGCGCCAGCAGCCCCGGGACAGCAGATCAGCCCCAGCATTTT. Translating gives CASSPGTADQPQHF.

This clone has a handful of counts. The chain employs TRBV15 and TRBJ1-5; 8 bases fit TRBD1. The CDR3 runs 15 residues. Per the germline V gene, CDR1 is LNHNV and CDR2 is YYDKDF (reference sequence). V lost 2 bases, J lost 2 bases, and 2 bases stayed unmatched. The chain's CDR3 is CATSRPGQGNQPQHF. As DNA, the CDR3 is TGTGCCACCAGCAGACCGGGACAGGGCAATCAGCCCCAGCATTTT. The complete variable domain, with remaining parts taken from reference TRBV15 and TRBJ1-5, reads DAMVIQNPRYQVTQFGKPVTLSCSQTLNHNVMYWYQQKSSQAPKLLFHYYDKDFNNEADTPDNFQSRRPNTSFCFLDIRSPGLGDTAMYLCATSRPGQGNQPQHFGDGTRLSIL.

The chain couples TRBV5-4 to TRBJ1-4, with TRBD1 matching 8 bases. J lost 5 bases, V lost 4 bases, and 4 bases had no gene match. The germline V gene has CDR1 SGHNT and CDR2 YYREEE (reference sequence). CDR3 length equals 14 residues. CDR3 DNA sequence: TGTGCCAGCAGCCTTGGGGACAGGAATGAAAAACTGTTTTTT. Encoded protein: CASSLGDRNEKLFF.

The rearrangement joins TRBV2 to TRBJ1-2; D uncertain. Trimming removed 2 bases at V and 7 bases at J, with 14 bases between. This CDR3 region has 14 residues. Germline CDR1 and CDR2: SNHLY and FYNNEI. The CDR3 here is CASSETALLSGYTF. The CDR3, as DNA: TGTGCCAGCAGTGAAACGGCCCTGCTGAGTGGCTACACCTTC.